This entry lists 32 T cell receptor beta chains sequenced from one sample in a study of blood T cells in healthy people across ages. The use of a sample-barcoded 5' primer and a J-beta primer mix characterized a second PCR of about 7 to 12 cycles. In TCRdb, the 5' RACE reads were re-called with MiXCR into one record per CDR3 protein. Seen here are 600,000 to 850,000 distinct CDR3 sequences, roughly two fifths observed once, and the top ten hold 20% to 25%. Material for sequencing was blood. The receptor source for this set is a woman between 55 and 75 years old in good health.

This clonotype was counted only a few times. The chain joins TRBV7-2 to TRBJ2-7, with unresolved D. This CDR3 has 12 amino acids. Per the germline V gene, CDR1 is SGHTA and CDR2 is FQGNSA. The germline V and J ends were trimmed by 4 bases and 2 bases, with 6 bases remaining between them. Here the CDR3 reads CASSSEAYEQYF. The CDR3 DNA is TGTGCCAGCAGCTCTGAGGCCTACGAGCAGTACTTC. The full variable domain, with the rest looked up from reference TRBV7-2 and TRBJ2-7, is GAGVSQSPSNKVTEKGKDVELRCDPISGHTALYWYRQSLGQGLEFLIYFQGNSAPDKSGLPSDRFSAERTGGSVSTLTIQRTQQEDSAVYLCASSSEAYEQYFGPGTRLTVT.

This sequence joins TRBV12-3 or TRBV12-4 and TRBJ2-7, with a possible D match to TRBD2 (6 bases). V lost 4 bases to trimming and J lost 7 bases, with 20 bases between them. The length of the CDR3 is 15 residues. DNA for the CDR3: TGTGCCAGCAGTTCCGGAGGGGTCGCCTACAATGAGCAGTACTTC. As protein: CASSSGGVAYNEQYF.

The chain links TRBV6-2 or TRBV6-3 to TRBJ2-1, with 12 positions matching TRBD2. Trimming at V came to 4 bases and at J to 1 base, leaving 2 bases not matched to a gene. The CDR3 totals 16 residues. Germline values: CDR1 MNHEY, CDR2 SVGEGT. This CDR3 reads CASSSSGRVSYNEQFF. In DNA form, the CDR3 reads TGTGCCAGCAGTTCTAGCGGGAGGGTGTCCTACAATGAGCAGTTCTTC.

The J gene is TRBJ2-1, the V gene TRBV5-1, with 9 nucleotides matching TRBD1. CDR3 length: 15 residues. Unmatched junction bases numbered 4, after V lost 4 bases and J lost 2 bases. Germline V CDR1 and CDR2: SGHRS, YFSETQ. CDR3 sequence reads: CASSIRQGAYNEQFF. The CDR3 DNA reads TGCGCCAGCAGCATCCGACAGGGGGCCTACAATGAGCAGTTCTTC.

The chain couples TRBV12-3 or TRBV12-4 to TRBJ2-5; D is perhaps TRBD1 or TRBD2 (5 bases each). V lost 1 base and J 13 bases, leaving 19 bases between the germline ends. The CDR3 has 14 amino acids. CDR3 loop: CASSLVRGRNERYF. DNA of the CDR3: TGTGCCAGCAGTTTAGTGAGGGGCAGGAACGAGCGGTACTTC.

This clonotype was recorded a few times. The chain's CDR3 is CASSPRQGGSDTQYF. As DNA, the CDR3 is TGTGCCAGCAGCCCACGGCAGGGTGGGTCAGATACGCAGTATTTT. This chain uses TRBV28 with TRBJ2-3; D may be TRBD1 (5 bases). Germline V lookup: CDR1 MDHEN, CDR2 SYDVKM. This CDR3 is built from 15 residues. Trimming cost V 6 bases and J 4 bases, with 17 bases left between them. Full variable domain (outside the CDR3, taken from reference TRBV28 and TRBJ2-3): DVKVTQSSRYLVKRTGEKVFLECVQDMDHENMFWYRQDPGLGLRLIYFSYDVKMKEKGDIPEGYSVSREKKERFSLILESASTNQTSMYLCASSPRQGGSDTQYFGPGTRLTVL.

In DNA, the CDR3 is TGTGCCAGCAGTTCCAGCCATGGCACAGATACGCAGTATTTT. Its protein product is CASSSSHGTDTQYF. V usage is TRBV6-4 and J usage is TRBJ2-3; D is ambiguous. Germline loops: CDR1 MRHNA, CDR2 SNTAGT. V was shortened by 5 bases and J by 1 base, with 10 bases between the two germline ends. The CDR3 has 14 amino acids.

In its sample, this clonotype was seen a few times. The genes are TRBV28 and TRBJ2-7, with 7 bases lining up with TRBD2. The CDR3 sequence is 15 residues long. Losses at the gene ends were 2 bases for V and 4 bases for J; bases not matched to a gene: 8. CDR1 and CDR2 from the germline V gene are MDHEN and SYDVKM. The CDR3, as DNA: TGTGCCAGCAGTTTAGGCGGATCGCGGGGGTACGAGCAGTACTTC. Translation gives CASSLGGSRGYEQYF.

This clonotype was found a few times. The rearrangement links TRBV6-5 to TRBJ2-1; 16 bases are shared with TRBD2. The CDR3 loop spans 16 amino acids. The V gene's germline CDR1 is MNHEY and CDR2 SVGAGI. V gave up 5 bases and J gave up 5 bases; unmatched junction bases: 3. The CDR3 sequence: CASSPGLAGGDNEQFF. Written as DNA, the CDR3 is TGTGCCAGCAGTCCGGGACTAGCGGGAGGGGACAATGAGCAGTTCTTC.

V is TRBV20-1 and J is TRBJ2-7; D may match TRBD1 or TRBD2 (6 bases each). The CDR3 is made up of 14 amino acids. Trimming left V 6 bases short and J 5 bases short, with 20 bases between. Germline V gives CDR1 DFQATT, CDR2 SNEGSKA (reference sequence). This chain's CDR3 is CSAVPRGRNHEQYF. The CDR3 DNA sequence: TGCAGTGCCGTCCCTAGGGGGAGGAACCACGAGCAGTACTTC.

There are many counts of this clonotype. The chain is built from TRBV4-1 and TRBJ2-3, with TRBD2 matching over 10 bases. CDR1 and CDR2 from the germline V gene are MGHRA and YSYEKL. The CDR3 sequence is 16 residues long. Germline trimming cut 5 bases from V and 5 bases from J; bases unmatched to any gene: 10. CDR3 protein: CASSTHSGGAQDTQYF. CDR3 DNA: TGCGCCAGCAGCACCCACAGCGGGGGGGCCCAAGATACGCAGTATTTT.

The rearrangement uses TRBV4-2 and TRBJ1-5; 10 nucleotides match TRBD1. V shed 3 bases, J shed 6 bases, and the junction held 11 bases outside the gene matches. The germline CDR1 and CDR2 sequences are LGHNA and YNFKEQ. The CDR3 contains 17 residues. Here the CDR3 reads CASSQNTRQGAGQPQHF. The CDR3 nucleotides are TGTGCCAGCAGCCAGAATACCCGACAGGGGGCGGGTCAGCCCCAGCATTTT.

V is TRBV9 and J is TRBJ1-1; tentative D call: TRBD1 (6 bases). The CDR3 extends over 15 amino acids. Germline CDR1 SGDLS, CDR2 YYNGEE. The germline V and J ends were trimmed by 4 bases and 2 bases, with 15 bases remaining between them. CDR3 nucleotide sequence: TGTGCCAGCAGCCGAAGCGCGGGGGCAAACACTGAAGCTTTCTTT. Protein product: CASSRSAGANTEAFF.

This clonotype was recorded at least ten times. This chain connects TRBV29-1 to TRBJ2-3; the D is unclear. The V end lost 4 bases, the J end lost 3 bases, and 14 bases lay between the germline ends. CDR1 is SQVTM, CDR2 ANQGSEA, per germline. The CDR3 contains 14 residues. The CDR3 spells CSVVPPERTDTQYF. For the CDR3, the DNA is TGCAGCGTTGTCCCCCCGGAGAGGACAGATACGCAGTATTTT.

The rearrangement links TRBV24-1 to TRBJ2-6; 8 bases map to TRBD1. The CDR3 loop spans 17 amino acids. The germline V gene has CDR1 KGHDR and CDR2 SFDVKD. V was pared by 8 bases and J by 0 bases, with 8 bases of the junction left unmatched. The CDR3, as DNA: TGTGCCACCAAGAAGACAGGGGCCAACTCTGGGGCCAACGTCCTGACTTTC. Its translation: CATKKTGANSGANVLTF.

This chain uses TRBV7-9 with TRBJ2-7, with a weak D call TRBD1 (6 bases). Trimming took 5 bases from V and 6 from J, leaving 26 bases between them. The CDR3 is 17 amino acids. Germline loops: CDR1 SEHNR, CDR2 FQNEAQ (reference sequence). CDR3 DNA: TGTGCCAGCAGCCTCACGAGGGGGATAGGTACGAGCTTCGAGCAGTACTTC. This codes for CASSLTRGIGTSFEQYF.

This clonotype has just a few counts. The chain employs TRBV3-1 and TRBJ2-1; D gene uncertain. This CDR3 has 12 amino acids. The ends were cut back, 3 bases at V and 10 bases at J, with 10 bases in the middle. Germline V lookup: CDR1 LGHDT, CDR2 YNNKEL (reference sequence). CDR3 sequence reads: CASSHPVAEQFF. The CDR3 DNA reads as TGTGCCAGCAGCCATCCAGTAGCCGAGCAGTTCTTC.

This rearrangement joins TRBV20-1 to TRBJ2-1; 9 bases align to TRBD2. CDR1 and CDR2 from the germline V gene are DFQATT and SNEGSKA (reference sequence). The CDR3 runs 15 residues. V lost 6 bases and J lost 4; bases outside the gene matches: 10. The CDR3 DNA is TGCAGTGCCAAGCCCCCTAGCGGGGTATACAATGAGCAGTTCTTC. This codes for CSAKPPSGVYNEQFF.

The chain is built from TRBV7-3 and TRBJ1-2; D call uncertain. V was shortened by 6 bases and J by 8 bases, with 22 bases between the two germline ends. Germline V gene sequence: CDR1 SGHTA, CDR2 FQGTGA. CDR3 length equals 15 residues. CDR3 DNA sequence: TGTGCCAGCAGTTCCCAAGGGCAGGCGGCTGGAGGCTACACCTTC. Protein sequence: CASSSQGQAAGGYTF.

Ten or more counts support this clonotype. The chain recombines TRBV12-3 or TRBV12-4 with TRBJ1-2; TRBD1 agrees at 12 bases. V lost 5 bases to trimming and J lost 6 bases; unmatched junction nucleotides: 10. The CDR3 spans 16 residues. As DNA, the CDR3 is TGTGCCAGCAGTCTAGGGACAGGGGGCTCCAGTCATGGCTACACCTTC. Its protein is CASSLGTGGSSHGYTF.

CDR3 protein: CASSAQHYGYTF. The CDR3 nucleotides are TGTGCCAGCAGCGCACAGCACTATGGCTACACCTTC. The V and J genes are TRBV9 and TRBJ1-2; D not certain. The V end was cut by 3 bases, the J end by 3 bases, with 6 bases between. Per germline, CDR1 SGDLS and CDR2 YYNGEE. The CDR3 covers 12 residues.

The chain carries TRBV24-1 and TRBJ2-1; D is possibly TRBD2 (6 bases). From germline, CDR1 is KGHDR and CDR2 SFDVKD. Trimming took off 4 bases at V and 1 base at J, with 16 bases between the two ends. This CDR3 is built from 17 residues. The CDR3: CATSDRGTGQSYNEQFF. CDR3 DNA: TGTGCCACCAGTGACCGCGGGACCGGGCAGTCCTACAATGAGCAGTTCTTC.

The V call is TRBV20-1, the J call TRBJ1-2; no clear D. V was pared by 2 bases and J by 11 bases, with 12 bases between. This CDR3 spans 11 amino acids. Germline CDR1 DFQATT, CDR2 SNEGSKA (reference sequence). Here the CDR3 reads CSARTEEVYTF. CDR3 bases: TGCAGTGCTAGAACAGAAGAAGTATACACCTTC.

The chain couples TRBV10-3 to TRBJ2-1; 7 bases are a match to TRBD2. Per the germline V gene, CDR1 is ENHRY and CDR2 is SYGVKD. This CDR3 spans 15 amino acids. The trim removed 6 bases at V and 6 bases at J, leaving 11 bases unmatched. DNA for the CDR3: TGTGCCATCAGCCAAGGGGCGGGAGAGGGCAATGAGCAGTTCTTC. As protein: CAISQGAGEGNEQFF.

In this sample, this clonotype turned up once. The chain has TRBV14 and TRBJ2-1; perhaps TRBD1 as D (5 bases). Looked up from germline, CDR1 is SGHDN and CDR2 is FVKESK. The CDR3 runs 14 residues. V lost 4 bases and J 4 bases, leaving 11 bases between the germline ends. The CDR3 region has the DNA TGTGCCAGCAGCCCTATGGACAAATACAATGAGCAGTTCTTC. It codes for CASSPMDKYNEQFF.

The rearrangement uses TRBV7-8 and TRBJ1-1; perhaps TRBD1 as D (6 bases). Germline CDR1 is SGHVS and CDR2 is FQNEAQ. V dropped 2 bases and J dropped 6 bases, with 22 bases sitting between them. The CDR3 spans 17 residues. CDR3 nucleotide sequence: TGTGCCAGCAGCTTACTAACCCCCCGGGACAAAGACGCTGAAGCTTTCTTT. Residues: CASSLLTPRDKDAEAFF.

The chain is built from TRBV2 and TRBJ2-3, with TRBD2 matching 10 bases. The length of the CDR3 is 15 residues. The V gene's germline CDR1 is SNHLY and CDR2 FYNNEI. Trimming cost V 5 bases and J 1 base; bases outside gene matches: 3. This CDR3 reads CASSNGLAGTDTQYF. The CDR3, as DNA: TGTGCCAGCAGTAACGGACTAGCGGGCACAGATACGCAGTATTTT.

The chain links TRBV4-3 to TRBJ2-1; 10 nucleotides align to TRBD2. J lost 7 bases, V lost 2 bases, and 11 bases had no gene match. The CDR3 contains 17 residues. Per germline, CDR1 LGHNA and CDR2 YSLEER. The chain's CDR3 is CASSQIVASGGPNEQFF. CDR3 nucleotides: TGCGCCAGCAGCCAAATCGTGGCTAGCGGGGGTCCAAATGAGCAGTTCTTC.

This chain links TRBV3-1 with TRBJ2-1; maybe TRBD2 (5 bases). CDR3 length equals 16 residues. Per germline, CDR1 LGHDT and CDR2 YNNKEL (reference sequence). Trimming removed 1 base at V and 0 bases at J, with 10 bases between. The CDR3 DNA is TGTGCCAGCAGCCAAGGGACTCTTGACTCCTACAATGAGCAGTTCTTC. Its protein is CASSQGTLDSYNEQFF.

DNA of the CDR3: TGTGCCAGCAGCTTAGGCCGAGGCAAAGAGACCCAGTACTTC. The encoded protein is CASSLGRGKETQYF. V is TRBV13 and J is TRBJ2-5; no definite D call. V shed 0 bases and J shed 3 bases, with 8 bases lying between them. Germline V gene sequence: CDR1 PRHDT, CDR2 FYEKMQ (reference sequence). The CDR3 length is 14 residues.

This clonotype has only a few counts. This chain links TRBV12-3 or TRBV12-4 with TRBJ2-7; possibly TRBD2 for D (5 bases). The J call could be wrong; TRBJ2-5 is a better fit for the DNA end. CDR3 length equals 14 residues. The CDR3, as DNA: TGTGCCAGCAGCCCTTCTAGCACTCCCGAGACCCAGTACTTC. Translation gives CASSPSSTPETQYF.

This clonotype was detected only a few times. The chain links TRBV9 to TRBJ2-1; D is possibly TRBD1 (5 bases). Germline CDR1 SGDLS, CDR2 YYNGEE. Trimming left V 3 bases short and J 7 bases short, with 23 bases between. CDR3 length: 17 amino acids. CDR3 sequence: CASSAQGLDETANEQFF. DNA for the CDR3: TGTGCCAGCAGCGCTCAGGGATTGGATGAGACCGCGAATGAGCAGTTCTTC.